This TCR beta chain was recovered during a study of T cells in tuberculosis. Across the study: A South African cohort included IGRA-negative adolescents, latently infected IGRA-positive adolescents and adults with active tuberculosis. PBMC were archived before or within 7 days of starting treatment.

Stated time point: new active TB diagnosis, blood taken before or within 7 days of starting treatment. Each clinical donor contributed on average approximately 100,000 T cells from unsorted cryopreserved PBMC. Findings and caveats of the study: Active tuberculosis TCR-alpha repertoires lay closer to GMM-specific TCRs than IGRA-negative controls, suggesting clonal expansion.

As for this clone: As yet, its antigen is unknown.

The length of the CDR3 is 15 residues. V was clipped by 5 bases and J by 2 bases, with 15 bases between them. Per germline, CDR1 MNHEY and CDR2 SVGAGI. Profiled with immunoSEQ multiplex PCR; TCRdb holds only in-frame clones, not every one. The sample has about 5,000 clones, approximately 97% seen once. The sample here was PBMCs, taken at tuberculosis diagnosis. The chain combines TRBV6-5 with TRBJ1-2; TRBD1 might be the D (5 bases). This sequence was found in an adult with tuberculosis. CDR3 DNA: TGTGCCAGCAGTAGGGGCGCGCACTTGAACTATGGCTACACCTTC. It translates to CASSRGAHLNYGYTF.